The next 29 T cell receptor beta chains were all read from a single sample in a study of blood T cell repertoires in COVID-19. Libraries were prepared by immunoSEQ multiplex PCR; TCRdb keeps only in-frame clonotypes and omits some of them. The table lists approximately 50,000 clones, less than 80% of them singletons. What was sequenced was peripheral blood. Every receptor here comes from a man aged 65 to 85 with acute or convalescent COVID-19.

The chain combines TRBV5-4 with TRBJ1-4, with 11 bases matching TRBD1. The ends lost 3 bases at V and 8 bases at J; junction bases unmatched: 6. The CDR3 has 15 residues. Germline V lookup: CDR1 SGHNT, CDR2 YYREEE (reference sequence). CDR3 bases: TGTGCCAGCAGCTCCGGGACAGGGGGATACGAAAAACTGTTTTTT. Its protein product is CASSSGTGGYEKLFF.

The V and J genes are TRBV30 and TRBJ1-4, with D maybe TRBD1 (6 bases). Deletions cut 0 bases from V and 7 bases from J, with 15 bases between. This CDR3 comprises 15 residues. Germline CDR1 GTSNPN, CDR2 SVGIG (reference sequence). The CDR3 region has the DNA TGTGCCTGGAGTGTACTGGGGGGGCTGTCTGAAAAACTGTTTTTT. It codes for CAWSVLGGLSEKLFF.

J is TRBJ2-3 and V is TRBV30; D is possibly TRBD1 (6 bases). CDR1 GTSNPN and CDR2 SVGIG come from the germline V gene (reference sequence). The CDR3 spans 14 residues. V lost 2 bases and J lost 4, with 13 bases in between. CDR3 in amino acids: CAWSNRGSPDTQYF. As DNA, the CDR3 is TGTGCCTGGAGTAATAGGGGGAGCCCAGATACGCAGTATTTT.

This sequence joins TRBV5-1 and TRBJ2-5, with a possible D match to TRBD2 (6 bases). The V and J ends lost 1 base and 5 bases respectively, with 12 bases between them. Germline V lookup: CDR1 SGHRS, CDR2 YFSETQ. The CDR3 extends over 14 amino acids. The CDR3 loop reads CASSLNGRGETQYF. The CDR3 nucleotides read TGCGCCAGCAGCTTGAACGGGAGAGGGGAGACCCAGTACTTC.

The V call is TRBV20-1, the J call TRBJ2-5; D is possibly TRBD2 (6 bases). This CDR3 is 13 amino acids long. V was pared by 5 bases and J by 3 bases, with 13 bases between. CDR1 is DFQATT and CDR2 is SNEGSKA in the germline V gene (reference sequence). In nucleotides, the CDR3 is TGCAGTGCTGGTGCTTTAGCGGAAGAGACCCAGTACTTC. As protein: CSAGALAEETQYF.

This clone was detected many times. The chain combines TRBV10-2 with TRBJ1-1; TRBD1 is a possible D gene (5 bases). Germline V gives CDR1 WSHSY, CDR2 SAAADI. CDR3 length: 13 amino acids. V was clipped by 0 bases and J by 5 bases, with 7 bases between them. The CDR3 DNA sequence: TGCGCCAGCAGTGAGTCGGGGCTGACTGAAGCTTTCTTT. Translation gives CASSESGLTEAFF.

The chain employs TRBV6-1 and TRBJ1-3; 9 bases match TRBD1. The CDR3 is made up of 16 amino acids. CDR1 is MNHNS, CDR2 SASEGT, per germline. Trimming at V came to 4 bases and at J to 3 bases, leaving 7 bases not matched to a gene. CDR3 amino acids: CASSGQDRGVGNTIYF. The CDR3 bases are TGTGCCAGCAGTGGACAGGACAGGGGCGTTGGAAACACCATATATTTT.

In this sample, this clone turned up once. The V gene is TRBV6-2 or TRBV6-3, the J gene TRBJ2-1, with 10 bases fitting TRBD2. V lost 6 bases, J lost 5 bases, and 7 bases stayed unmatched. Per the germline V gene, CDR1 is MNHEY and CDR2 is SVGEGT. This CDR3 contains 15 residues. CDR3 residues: CASSRTSGDHNEQFF. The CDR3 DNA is TGTGCCAGCAGCCGGACTAGCGGAGATCACAATGAGCAGTTCTTC.

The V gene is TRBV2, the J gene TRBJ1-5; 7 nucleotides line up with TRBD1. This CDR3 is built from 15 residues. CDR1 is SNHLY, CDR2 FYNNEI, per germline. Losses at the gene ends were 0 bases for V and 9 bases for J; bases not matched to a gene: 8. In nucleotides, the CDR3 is TGTGCCAGCAGTGAAGCGATGGGACAGCCACTGCCCCAGCATTTT. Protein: CASSEAMGQPLPQHF.

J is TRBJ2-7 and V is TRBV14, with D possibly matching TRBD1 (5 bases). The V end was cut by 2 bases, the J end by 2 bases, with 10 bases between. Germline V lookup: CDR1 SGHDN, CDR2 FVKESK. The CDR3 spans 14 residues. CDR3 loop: CASSQLEQAYEQYF. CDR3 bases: TGTGCCAGCAGCCAACTAGAACAGGCCTACGAGCAGTACTTC.

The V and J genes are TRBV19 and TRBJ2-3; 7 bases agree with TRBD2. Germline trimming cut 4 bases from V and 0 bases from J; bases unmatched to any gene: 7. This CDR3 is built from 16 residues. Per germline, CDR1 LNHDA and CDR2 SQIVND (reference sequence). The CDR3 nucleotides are TGTGCCAGTAGTAGGGGAAGCGGGACTAGCACAGATACGCAGTATTTT. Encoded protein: CASSRGSGTSTDTQYF.

This chain's CDR3 is CASSAVPGSYNEQFF. CDR3 nucleotide sequence: TGTGCCAGCAGCGCGGTTCCAGGGTCTTACAATGAGCAGTTCTTC. The gene calls are TRBV7-8 and TRBJ2-1; a weak D match, TRBD1 (5 bases). V was clipped by 5 bases and J by 4 bases, with 15 bases between them. Germline V gene lookup returns CDR1 SGHVS and CDR2 FQNEAQ. The CDR3 loop spans 15 amino acids.

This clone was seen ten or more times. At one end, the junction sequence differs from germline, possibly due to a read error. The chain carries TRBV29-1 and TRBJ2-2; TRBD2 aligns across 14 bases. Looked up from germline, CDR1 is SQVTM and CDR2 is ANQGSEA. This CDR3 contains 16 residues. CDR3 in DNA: TGCAGCGCTGAAGGGACTAGCGGGAGTGGAACCGGGGAGCTGTTTTTT. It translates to CSAEGTSGSGTGELFF.

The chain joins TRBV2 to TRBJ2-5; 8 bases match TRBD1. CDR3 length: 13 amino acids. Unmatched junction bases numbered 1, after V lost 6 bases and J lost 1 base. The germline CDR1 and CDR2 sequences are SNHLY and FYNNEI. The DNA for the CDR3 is TGTGCCAGCAGGCAGGGGGCCCAAGAGACCCAGTACTTC. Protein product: CASRQGAQETQYF.

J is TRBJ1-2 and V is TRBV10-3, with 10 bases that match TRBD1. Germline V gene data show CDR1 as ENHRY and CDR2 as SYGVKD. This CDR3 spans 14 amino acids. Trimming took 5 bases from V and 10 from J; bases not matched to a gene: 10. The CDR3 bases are TGTGCCATCAGTACCATCCGGGACAGGGGATTCTACACCTTC. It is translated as CAISTIRDRGFYTF.

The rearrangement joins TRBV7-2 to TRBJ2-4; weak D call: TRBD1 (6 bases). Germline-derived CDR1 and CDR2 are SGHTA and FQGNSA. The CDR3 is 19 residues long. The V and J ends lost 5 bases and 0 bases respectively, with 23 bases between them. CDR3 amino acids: CASSPYYGTNELAKNIQYF. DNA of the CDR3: TGTGCCAGCAGCCCATATTACGGGACAAATGAACTAGCCAAAAACATTCAGTACTTC.

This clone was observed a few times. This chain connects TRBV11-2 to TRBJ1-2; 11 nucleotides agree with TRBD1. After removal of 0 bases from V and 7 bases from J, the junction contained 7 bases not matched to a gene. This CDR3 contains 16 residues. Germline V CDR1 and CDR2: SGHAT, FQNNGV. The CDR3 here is CASSLEGGQGVGGYTF. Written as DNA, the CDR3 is TGTGCCAGCAGCTTAGAAGGGGGACAGGGGGTCGGTGGCTACACCTTC.

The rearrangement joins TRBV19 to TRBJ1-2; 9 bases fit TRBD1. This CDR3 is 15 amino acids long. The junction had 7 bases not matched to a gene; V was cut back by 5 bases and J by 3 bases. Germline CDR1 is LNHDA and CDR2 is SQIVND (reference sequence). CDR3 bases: TGTGCCAGTAGTGTTGGGACAGGGCGGCACTATGGCTACACCTTC. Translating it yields CASSVGTGRHYGYTF.

This CDR3 reads CASSQAGGHNEQFF. CDR3 nucleotide sequence: TGTGCCAGCAGCCAAGCGGGGGGGCACAATGAGCAGTTCTTC. The chain links TRBV3-1 (or the pseudogene TRBV3-2) to TRBJ2-1; TRBD2 aligns across 8 bases. The CDR3 runs to 14 residues. Trimming at V came to 1 base and at J to 5 bases, leaving 1 base not matched to a gene. Germline assignment: CDR1 LGHDT and CDR2 YNNKEL (reference sequence).

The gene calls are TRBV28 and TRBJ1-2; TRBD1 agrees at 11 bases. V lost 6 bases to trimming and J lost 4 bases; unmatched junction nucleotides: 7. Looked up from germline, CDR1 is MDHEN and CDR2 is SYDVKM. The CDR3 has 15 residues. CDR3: CASRPGDRGSYGYTF. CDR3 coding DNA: TGTGCCAGCAGACCCGGGGACAGGGGGTCCTATGGCTACACCTTC.

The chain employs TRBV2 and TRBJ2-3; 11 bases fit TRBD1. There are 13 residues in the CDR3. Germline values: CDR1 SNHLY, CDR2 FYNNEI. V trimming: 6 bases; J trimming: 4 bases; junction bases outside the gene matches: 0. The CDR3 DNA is TGTGCCAGCAGGGGACAGGGGGCAGATACGCAGTATTTT. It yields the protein CASRGQGADTQYF.

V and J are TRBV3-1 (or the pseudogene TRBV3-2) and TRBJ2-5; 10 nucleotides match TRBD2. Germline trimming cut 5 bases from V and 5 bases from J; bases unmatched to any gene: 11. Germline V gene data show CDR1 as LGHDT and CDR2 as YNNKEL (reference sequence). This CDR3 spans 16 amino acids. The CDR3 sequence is CASSAPSGGFPETQYF. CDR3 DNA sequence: TGTGCCAGCAGCGCTCCTAGCGGGGGTTTTCCTGAGACCCAGTACTTC.

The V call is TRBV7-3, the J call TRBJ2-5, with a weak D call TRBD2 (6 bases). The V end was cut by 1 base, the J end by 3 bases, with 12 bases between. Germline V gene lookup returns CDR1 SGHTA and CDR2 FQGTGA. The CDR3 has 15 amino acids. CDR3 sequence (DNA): TGTGCCAGCAGCTTAAATCACGGAGGGAAAGAGACCCAGTACTTC. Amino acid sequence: CASSLNHGGKETQYF.

The CDR3 sequence is CASSQGPGTGYGYTF. As DNA, the CDR3 is TGCGCCAGCAGCCAAGGGCCAGGTACAGGCTATGGCTACACCTTC. The chain couples TRBV4-1 to TRBJ1-2; TRBD1 might be the D (5 bases). The CDR3 extends over 15 amino acids. The V end was cut by 1 base, the J end by 4 bases, with 13 bases between. Germline V gives CDR1 MGHRA, CDR2 YSYEKL.

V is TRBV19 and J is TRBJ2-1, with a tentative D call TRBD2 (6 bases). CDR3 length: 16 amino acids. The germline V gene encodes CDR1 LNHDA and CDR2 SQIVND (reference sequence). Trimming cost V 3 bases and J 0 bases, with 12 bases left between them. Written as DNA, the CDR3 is TGTGCCAGTAGTATCTCGGCGGGGAGCTCCTACAATGAGCAGTTCTTC. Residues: CASSISAGSSYNEQFF.

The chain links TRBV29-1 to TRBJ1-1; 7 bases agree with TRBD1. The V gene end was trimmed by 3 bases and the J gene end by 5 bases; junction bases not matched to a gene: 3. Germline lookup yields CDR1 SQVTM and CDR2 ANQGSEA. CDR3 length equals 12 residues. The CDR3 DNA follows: TGCAGCGTTGACGACAGGGATACTGAAGCTTTCTTT. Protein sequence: CSVDDRDTEAFF.

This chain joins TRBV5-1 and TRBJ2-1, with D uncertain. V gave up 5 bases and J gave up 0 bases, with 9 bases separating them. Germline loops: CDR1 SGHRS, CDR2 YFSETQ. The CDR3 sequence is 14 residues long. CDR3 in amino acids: CASSPLSSYNEQFF. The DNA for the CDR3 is TGCGCCAGCAGTCCCCTTAGCTCCTACAATGAGCAGTTCTTC. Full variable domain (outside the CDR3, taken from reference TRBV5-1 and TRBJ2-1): KAGVTQTPRYLIKTRGQQVTLSCSPISGHRSVSWYQQTPGQGLQFLFEYFSETQRNKGNFPGRFSGRQFSNSRSEMNVSTLELGDSALYLCASSPLSSYNEQFFGPGTRLTVL.

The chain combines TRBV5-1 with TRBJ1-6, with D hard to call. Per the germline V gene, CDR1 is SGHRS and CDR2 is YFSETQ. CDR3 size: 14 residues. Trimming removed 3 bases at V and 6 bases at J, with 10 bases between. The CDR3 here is CASSSEGGNSPLHF. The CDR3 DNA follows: TGCGCCAGCAGCTCTGAGGGAGGTAATTCACCCCTCCACTTT.

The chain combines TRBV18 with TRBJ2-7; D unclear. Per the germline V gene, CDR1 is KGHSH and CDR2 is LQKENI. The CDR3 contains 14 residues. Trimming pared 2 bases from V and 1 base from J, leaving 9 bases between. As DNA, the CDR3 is TGTGCCAGCTCACCAAGCGATGGGTCCTACGAGCAGTACTTC. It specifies CASSPSDGSYEQYF.